The 26 T cell receptor beta chains reported below all come from one sample, sequenced in a study of T cells after yellow fever vaccination. TCRdb re-called the 5' RACE reads through MiXCR, storing one row per CDR3 protein. This sample has 200,000 to 300,000 distinct CDR3 sequences, with roughly 3.5% found just once. The source was PBMCs, collected 15 days after the yellow fever booster vaccination. These TCRs come from a young man who received the YFV17D yellow fever vaccine.

With respect to this clonotype: Being one base from a much bigger clone, this may be a read error. The CDR3 does not close with the conserved phenylalanine or tryptophan, likely indicating a read error. The DNA is left out, because the CDR3 cannot be placed on it with certainty; the CDR3 is given as TCRdb lists it. The chain couples TRBV5-6 to TRBJ2-1; whether TRBD2, the table's D call, matches the DNA was not checked. Ends included, the CDR3 has 11 residues. In germline, CDR1 is SGHDT, CDR2 YYEEEE. CDR3 sequence reads: CASSYGLAGLL.

This clonotype was picked up many times. The chain combines TRBV6-6 with TRBJ1-2; 10 bases agree with TRBD1. This CDR3 has 14 residues. CDR1 is MNHNY and CDR2 is SVGAGI in the germline V gene (reference sequence). V was pared by 5 bases and J by 7 bases, with 7 bases of the junction left unmatched. The CDR3 reads CASSRGQGTGGYTF. CDR3 bases: TGTGCCAGCAGTAGGGGACAGGGGACGGGTGGCTACACCTTC.

This clonotype was seen many times. The CDR3 bases are TGTGCCAGCAGTTTACGACTAGCGGAGTACAATGAGCAGTTCTTC. This encodes CASSLRLAEYNEQFF. V gene TRBV12-3 or TRBV12-4 combines with J gene TRBJ2-1; 9 bases line up with TRBD2. Germline trimming cut 2 bases from V and 4 bases from J; bases unmatched to any gene: 3. The CDR3 is 15 residues long.

This clonotype was counted many times. This rearrangement joins TRBV4-2 to TRBJ2-3, with 9 bases lining up with TRBD2. CDR1 is LGHNA, CDR2 YNFKEQ, per germline. The CDR3 runs to 17 residues. V shed 1 base and J 4 bases; nucleotides not matched to a gene: 9. The CDR3 bases are TGTGCCAGCAGCCAAGTCGGCGCGGGGGGGCAAGCAGATACGCAGTATTTT. Protein sequence: CASSQVGAGGQADTQYF.

Remarks on this clonotype: A much larger clone is a single base away; this may be a read error. The missing conserved phenylalanine or tryptophan at the end of this CDR3 makes a read error likely. The chain combines TRBV5-1 with TRBJ2-1; D call uncertain. Germline values: CDR1 SGHRS, CDR2 YFSETQ. V lost 4 bases and J 5 bases, leaving 16 bases between the germline ends. The CDR3 contains 15 residues. The chain's CDR3 is CASSPNPSVHNEQFL. Written as DNA, the CDR3 is TGCGCCAGCAGCCCCAATCCCAGCGTCCACAATGAGCAGTTCTTG.

This clonotype occurred many times. This chain connects TRBV6-5 to TRBJ2-1, with TRBD2 identical over 7 bases. The CDR3 has 12 residues. CDR1 is MNHEY and CDR2 is SVGAGI in the germline V gene. The V gene end was trimmed by 7 bases and the J gene end by 7 bases; junction bases not matched to a gene: 4. The CDR3 DNA sequence: TGTGCCAGCATTAACGGGGGGAATGAGCAGTTCTTC. Its protein is CASINGGNEQFF.

This clonotype was picked up many times. The chain couples TRBV20-1 to TRBJ2-7; D may match TRBD1 or TRBD2 (5 bases each). There are 12 residues in the CDR3. Trimming shortened V by 0 bases and J by 4 bases, and 7 bases separated the two germline ends. Germline lookup yields CDR1 DFQATT and CDR2 SNEGSKA (reference sequence). The CDR3 nucleotides read TGCAGTGCTAGAGATGGGGGATACGAGCAGTACTTC. Residues: CSARDGGYEQYF.

This clonotype was seen repeatedly, ten times or more. The CDR3 sequence is CASSQDIQGQETQYF. The CDR3 nucleotides read TGTGCCAGCAGCCAAGATATCCAGGGCCAAGAGACCCAGTACTTC. The chain combines TRBV4-2 with TRBJ2-5, with D possibly matching TRBD1 (5 bases). Deletions cut 0 bases from V and 1 base from J, with 9 bases between. This CDR3 is 15 amino acids long. CDR1 LGHNA and CDR2 YNFKEQ come from the germline V gene.

This clonotype was counted many times. The gene calls are TRBV4-3 and TRBJ2-4; 7 bases agree with TRBD1. Trimming at V came to 1 base and at J to 8 bases, leaving 11 bases not matched to a gene. The CDR3 has 16 residues. Germline lookup yields CDR1 LGHNA and CDR2 YSLEER. DNA for the CDR3: TGCGCCAGCAGCCAAGTAGGGGGCCAGGTCGGGGACATTCAGTACTTC. This codes for CASSQVGGQVGDIQYF.

Many counts were recorded for this clonotype. The CDR3 loop is CASQPLGATNEKLFF. In DNA, the CDR3 is TGTGCCAGCCAGCCCCTAGGAGCAACTAATGAAAAACTGTTTTTT. This sequence joins TRBV6-5 and TRBJ1-4; D unclear. This CDR3 spans 15 amino acids. Germline assignment: CDR1 MNHEY and CDR2 SVGAGI. The V end lost 8 bases, the J end lost 0 bases, and 13 bases lay between the germline ends.

At least ten counts were recorded for this clonotype. The chain is built from TRBV20-1 and TRBJ2-7; TRBD2 aligns across 10 bases. The CDR3 runs 14 residues. V shed 3 bases, J shed 0 bases, and the junction held 2 bases outside the gene matches. CDR1 is DFQATT, CDR2 SNEGSKA, per germline (reference sequence). This CDR3 is CSASSGGDSYEQYV. The CDR3 nucleotides read TGCAGTGCTAGCAGCGGGGGGGACTCCTACGAGCAGTACGTC.

There are many counts of this clonotype. V and J are TRBV5-6 and TRBJ1-5, with D hard to call. Between the trimmed V and J ends, which lost 0 bases and 4 bases, there was a span of 8 bases. The CDR3 loop spans 14 amino acids. CDR1 and CDR2 from the germline V gene are SGHDT and YYEEEE. This chain's CDR3 is CASSLGRENQPQHF. The CDR3 DNA sequence: TGTGCCAGCAGCTTGGGTAGGGAAAATCAGCCCCAGCATTTT.

This clonotype has at least ten counts. V is TRBV10-3 and J is TRBJ1-1, with a possible D match to TRBD1 (5 bases). V was trimmed by 2 bases and J by 3 bases, leaving 7 bases between them. The CDR3 spans 13 residues. In germline, CDR1 is ENHRY, CDR2 SYGVKD. DNA for the CDR3: TGTGCCATCAGTGAGCGGGGGGACACTGAAGCTTTCTTT. The encoded protein is CAISERGDTEAFF.

Comments on this clonotype: This may come from a read error, since a much larger clone is one base off. This rearrangement joins TRBV6-5 to TRBJ1-5, with TRBD1 as a possible D gene (5 bases). The V end was cut by 6 bases, the J end by 10 bases, with 16 bases between. Germline V gene lookup returns CDR1 MNHEY and CDR2 SVGAGI. CDR3 length equals 13 residues. CDR3: CASSTGGIHPQHF. CDR3 nucleotides: TGTGCCAGCAGCACGGGGGGGATTCACCCCCAGCATTTT.

This clonotype was counted ten times or more. The CDR3, as DNA: TGCAGTGCTAGATCGTATGGTGGGGCAGAGACCCAGTACTTC. This encodes CSARSYGGAETQYF. The J gene is TRBJ2-5, the V gene TRBV20-1; TRBD1 is a possible D gene (5 bases). Trimming removed 2 bases at V and 4 bases at J, with 14 bases between. CDR3 length: 14 residues. The germline V gene encodes CDR1 DFQATT and CDR2 SNEGSKA (reference sequence).

Regarding this clonotype: The junction departs from germline at one end; a sequencing error may be responsible. V and J are TRBV27 and TRBJ1-4; a weak D match, TRBD1 (5 bases). This CDR3 spans 13 amino acids. Germline V gives CDR1 MNHEY, CDR2 SMNVEV (reference sequence). Here the CDR3 DNA reads TGTGCCTGCAGTGCAGGGTTTAATGAAAAACTGTTTTTT. Translated: CACSAGFNEKLFF.

This clonotype was recorded at least ten times. The V call is TRBV7-2, the J call TRBJ2-1; possible D gene TRBD2, 6 bases. The CDR3 totals 14 residues. CDR1 is SGHTA and CDR2 is FQGNSA in the germline V gene. The germline V and J ends were trimmed by 5 bases and 7 bases, with 15 bases remaining between them. Here the CDR3 DNA reads TGTGCCAGCAGCCCGCCGGGCGGGGTAAATGAGCAGTTCTTC. Translation gives CASSPPGGVNEQFF.

At least ten counts were recorded for this clonotype. V and J are TRBV27 and TRBJ2-2, with no clear D. Germline loops: CDR1 MNHEY, CDR2 SMNVEV (reference sequence). With 6 bases removed from V and 9 bases from J, the gap between germline ends came to 11 bases. The CDR3 contains 12 residues. Written as DNA, the CDR3 is TGTGCCAGCAGACATCGGAGCCGGGAGCTGTTTTTT. Its translation is CASRHRSRELFF.

This chain connects TRBV5-1 to TRBJ1-5; maybe TRBD1 (5 bases). This CDR3 has 16 amino acids. Germline loops: CDR1 SGHRS, CDR2 YFSETQ. The V end lost 0 bases, the J end lost 0 bases, and 10 bases lay between the germline ends. CDR3 amino acids: CASSLVRDVSNQPQHF. The CDR3 nucleotides are TGCGCCAGCAGCTTGGTCCGGGACGTTAGCAATCAGCCCCAGCATTTT.

This clonotype was counted ten times or more. DNA for the CDR3: TGTGCCAGCAGTGTCGGGGGTCAGCCCCAGCATTTT. Translating gives CASSVGGQPQHF. The V and J genes are TRBV5-4 and TRBJ1-5; TRBD1 might be the D (5 bases). With 5 bases removed from V and 6 bases from J, the gap between germline ends came to 9 bases. Per germline, CDR1 SGHNT and CDR2 YYREEE (reference sequence). The CDR3 has 12 residues. Drawing the rest from reference TRBV5-4 and TRBJ1-5, the complete variable domain is ETGVTQSPTHLIKTRGQQVTLRCSSQSGHNTVSWYQQALGQGPQFIFQYYREEENGRGNFPPRFSGLQFPNYSSELNVNALELDDSALYLCASSVGGQPQHFGDGTRLSIL.

This clonotype was observed a handful of times. The J gene is TRBJ2-7, the V gene TRBV6-5, with TRBD1 identical over 8 bases. This CDR3 has 16 residues. Germline V lookup: CDR1 MNHEY, CDR2 SVGAGI. J was trimmed by 2 bases and V by 0 bases; bases with no gene match: 6. This CDR3 is CASSYSSGTGAYEQYF. The DNA for the CDR3 is TGTGCCAGCAGTTACTCATCCGGGACAGGAGCCTACGAGCAGTACTTC.

This clonotype was seen many times. The V and J genes are TRBV12-3 or TRBV12-4 and TRBJ1-2, with D maybe TRBD1 (5 bases). This CDR3 has 15 residues. The V end was cut by 2 bases, the J end by 4 bases, with 14 bases between. CDR3 nucleotide sequence: TGTGCCAGCAGTTTAACGGACACGAAAGCCTATGGCTACACCTTC. It translates to CASSLTDTKAYGYTF.

Many counts were recorded for this clonotype. The chain carries TRBV5-1 and TRBJ2-7, with 10 bases aligning to TRBD1. The germline gives CDR1 SGHRS, CDR2 YFSETQ. Trimming removed 4 bases from V and 5 bases from J; junction bases left unmatched: 6. This CDR3 has 14 amino acids. The CDR3 reads CASSPDRGFDEQYF. The CDR3 coding sequence is TGCGCCAGCAGCCCGGACAGGGGGTTCGACGAGCAGTACTTC.

This clonotype was recorded many times. V and J are TRBV6-1 and TRBJ2-7; D is undetermined. The germline V gene encodes CDR1 MNHNS and CDR2 SASEGT. The CDR3 has 15 residues. V dropped 3 bases and J dropped 5 bases, with 17 bases sitting between them. Here the CDR3 reads CASSDQTTANHEQYV. CDR3 coding DNA: TGTGCCAGCAGTGACCAAACGACGGCCAACCACGAGCAGTACGTC.

This clonotype has a count of ten or more. The chain is built from TRBV7-9 and TRBJ2-1, with D unresolved. Germline CDR1 reads SEHNR; CDR2 reads FQNEAQ (reference sequence). This CDR3 contains 12 residues. Trimming pared 2 bases from V and 12 bases from J, leaving 11 bases between. CDR3 DNA: TGTGCCAGCAGCTTAAATGCGGCTTGGCAGTTCTTC. Amino acids: CASSLNAAWQFF.

This clonotype has just a few counts. The chain recombines TRBV3-1 with TRBJ1-2; D is ambiguous. The length of the CDR3 is 15 residues. The germline V gene encodes CDR1 LGHDT and CDR2 YNNKEL (reference sequence). Trimming cost V 4 bases and J 2 bases, with 14 bases left between them. The CDR3 bases are TGTGCCAGCAGCCCCGGACGCCCGTTAAACTATGGCTACACCTTC. Translating it yields CASSPGRPLNYGYTF.